The rows below give T cell receptor beta chains drawn from one sample of a study of molecular identifiers for immune sequencing clone quantification. In TCRdb, the PCR reads were re-called with MiXCR into one record per CDR3 protein. The sample yields over 90,000 distinct CDR3 sequences, under 40% seen once. The specimen was naive CD8+ T cells from blood, with Jurkat cell RNA spiked in. These TCRs come from a human donor in good health. Some libraries in this study had Jurkat cell RNA spiked in. CDR3s leave out the opening cysteine and the closing phenylalanine or tryptophan.

V	J	CDR3
TRBV5-6	TRBJ1-5	ASRDWGSGQPQH
TRBV6-6	TRBJ1-2	ASSPGVHNYGYT
TRBV7-2	TRBJ2-1	ASSQTSGNNEQF
TRBV19	TRBJ2-2	ASSIGLGMYTGELF
TRBV29-1	TRBJ2-3	SVLAGAPDTQY
TRBV9	TRBJ1-1	ASSVGQGAAEAF
TRBV11-2	TRBJ2-6	ASSFNVLT
TRBV27	TRBJ2-5	ASSSTVAGVAETQY
TRBV28	TRBJ2-5	ASSLNRLRGNLRQETQY
TRBV12-5	TRBJ2-5	ASGSQETQY
TRBV5-1	TRBJ2-3	ASSPPEKGTQY
TRBV20-1	TRBJ1-4	SARETGAGEKLS
TRBV28	TRBJ2-1	ASSSQGYEQF
TRBV7-9	TRBJ2-1	ASSSQNNNEQF
TRBV3-1	TRBJ2-7	ASSQELAYSEQY
TRBV4-1	TRBJ2-7	ASSPQITYSSYEQY
TRBV7-9	TRBJ2-5	ACSSARYRLQETQY
TRBV6-2/TRBV6-3	TRBJ1-6	ASSFPGQRNSPLH
TRBV6-6	TRBJ2-2	ASSSLQGAQTGELF
TRBV20-1	TRBJ2-7	SARTRDSSYEQY
TRBV12-5	TRBJ2-5	ASGLDPGRGAETQY
TRBV4-3	TRBJ2-1	ASSQDWGSSYNEQF
TRBV6-5	TRBJ2-7	ASSYSSSYEQY
TRBV6-1	TRBJ2-3	ACSASTDTQY
TRBV5-5	TRBJ1-1	ASSYLDTMNTEAF
TRBV27	TRBJ2-2	ASSFKGWGTGELF